The rows below give T cell receptor beta chains drawn from one sample of a study of shared clonotypes between healthy human individuals. Generated by immunoSEQ multiplex PCR, the TCRdb table keeps only in-frame clones and is missing some. The sample has hundreds of thousands of clones, roughly 96% seen once. Sample: naive CD8+ T cells sorted from blood. The receptor source for this set is a woman in her thirties in good health. CDR3s include the opening cysteine and the closing phenylalanine or tryptophan. Each record gives: V gene, J gene, D gene, clone size, CDR3 protein, CDR3 DNA. D genes are given only for firm matches. Size is omitted from some rows. Given values are once, few, many or a class for expanded clones.

TRBV4-1,TRBJ2-2,-,-,CASSQEVLGELFF,TGCGCCAGCAGCCAAGAGGTCCTCGGGGAGCTGTTTTTT
TRBV2,TRBJ2-3,-,-,CASSETHTDTQYF,TGTGCCAGCAGTGAAACTCACACAGATACGCAGTATTTT
TRBV25-1,TRBJ2-5,-,-,CASSEYRRGWETQYF,TGTGCCAGCAGTGAATATAGGAGGGGTTGGGAGACCCAGTACTTC
TRBV5-4,TRBJ2-7,-,-,CASNYGPSYEQYF,TGTGCCAGCAATTACGGACCCAGCTACGAGCAGTACTTC
TRBV19,TRBJ1-2,-,-,CASSIEPGYGYTF,TGTGCCAGTAGTATAGAACCAGGGTATGGCTACACCTTC
TRBV29-1,TRBJ2-5,-,-,CSVDVETQYF,TGCAGCGTTGATGTAGAGACCCAGTACTTC
TRBV2,TRBJ2-6,TRBD2,-,CASRKGGSLLAGGHGANVLTF,TGTGCCAGCAGGAAGGGGGGCTCGTTACTAGCGGGAGGGCATGGGGCCAACGTCCTGACTTTC
TRBV6-5,TRBJ1-1,TRBD1,-,CASSPSTGRRTEAFF,TGTGCCAGCAGTCCTTCGACAGGGAGGAGGACTGAAGCTTTCTTT
TRBV27,TRBJ1-2,-,-,CASSLRGWDGYTF,TGTGCCAGCAGTTTAAGGGGCTGGGATGGCTACACCTTC
TRBV5-5,TRBJ1-1,-,-,CASSWAGGGTEAFF,TGTGCCAGCAGCTGGGCGGGAGGGGGCACTGAAGCTTTCTTT
TRBV6-5,TRBJ2-2,TRBD2,-,CASSSIAGNTGELFF,TGTGCCAGCAGTAGCATAGCGGGGAACACCGGGGAGCTGTTTTTT
TRBV5-1,TRBJ2-5,TRBD1,-,CASSLQGDRGTQYF,TGCGCCAGCAGCCTCCAAGGAGACAGGGGGACCCAGTACTTC
TRBV29-1,TRBJ1-2,TRBD1,few,CSVDTGTGLYGYTF,TGCAGCGTGGACACCGGGACAGGACTCTATGGCTACACCTTC
TRBV21-1,TRBJ2-7,-,-,CASSRGVTYEQYF,TGTGCCAGCAGCAGGGGGGTTACCTACGAGCAGTACTTC
TRBV9,TRBJ2-3,-,-,CASSEMPPVRLYF,TGTGCCAGCAGCGAGATGCCCCCGGTACGCCTGTATTTT
TRBV5-8,TRBJ1-4,-,-,CASSLEGLDEKLFF,TGTGCCAGCAGCTTGGAAGGGTTGGATGAAAAACTGTTTTTT
TRBV7-9,TRBJ2-1,TRBD2,once,CASSLILAGVNEQFF,TGTGCCAGCAGCTTAATACTAGCGGGAGTCAATGAGCAGTTCTTC
TRBV27,TRBJ1-1,-,once,CASSLSPNGYTEAFF,TGTGCCAGCAGTTTATCCCCTAACGGTTACACTGAAGCTTTCTTT
TRBV28,TRBJ1-1,-,-,CASSFFGGMNTEAFF,TGTGCCAGCAGTTTTTTTGGGGGGATGAACACTGAAGCTTTCTTT
TRBV19,TRBJ1-5,-,-,CASSTADMQPQHF,TGTGCCAGTAGTACCGCGGACATGCAGCCCCAGCATTTT
TRBV7-9,TRBJ1-1,-,-,CASSLGMNTEAFF,TGTGCCAGCAGCCTGGGGATGAACACTGAAGCTTTCTTT
TRBV7-9,TRBJ2-2,-,-,CASSLPVGAGELFF,TGTGCCAGCAGCTTACCGGTGGGGGCCGGGGAGCTGTTTTTT
TRBV6-6,TRBJ2-1,TRBD2,-,CASSIVAGGDNEQFF,TGTGCCAGCTCCATAGTAGCGGGAGGGGACAATGAGCAGTTCTTC
TRBV6-4,TRBJ2-3,-,-,CASSDYRGEGTGPDVDTQYF,TGTGCCAGCAGTGACTATCGGGGAGAGGGCACGGGGCCCGACGTTGATACGCAGTATTTT
TRBV10-3,TRBJ2-7,TRBD2,-,CAIRPGLASYEQYF,TGTGCCATCAGACCGGGACTAGCGAGCTACGAGCAGTACTTC
TRBV2,TRBJ2-7,TRBD1,-,CASTLFPGTGNYEQYF,TGTGCCAGTACCCTTTTCCCGGGGACAGGGAACTACGAGCAGTACTTC
TRBV28,TRBJ1-5,-,once,CASSLTPAGNQPQHF,TGTGCCAGCAGTTTAACCCCGGCGGGCAATCAGCCCCAGCATTTT
TRBV16,TRBJ1-2,-,-,CASSQPVTGDYGYTF,TGTGCCAGCAGCCAACCTGTTACAGGAGACTATGGCTACACCTTC
TRBV6-5,TRBJ2-7,-,-,CASSWGGGTYEQYF,TGTGCCAGCAGTTGGGGTGGGGGGACCTACGAGCAGTACTTC
TRBV27,TRBJ2-7,-,-,CASSSIRTRSYEQYF,TGTGCCAGCAGTTCTATCAGAACCCGTTCCTACGAGCAGTACTTC
TRBV6-6,TRBJ2-1,-,-,CASSHWPRYEQFF,TGTGCCAGCAGCCACTGGCCTAGATATGAGCAGTTCTTC
TRBV7-2,TRBJ2-7,TRBD2,-,CASSLALAGGNYEQYF,TGTGCCAGCAGCTTAGCGCTAGCGGGAGGGAACTACGAGCAGTACTTC
TRBV5-4,TRBJ2-7,-,-,CASSLGWTTYEQYF,TGTGCCAGCAGCTTGGGGTGGACTACCTACGAGCAGTACTTC
TRBV10-3,TRBJ1-1,-,-,CAISSLNTEAFF,TGTGCCATCAGCAGCCTGAACACTGAAGCTTTCTTT
TRBV2,TRBJ1-1,-,-,CASSEGPGGNTEAFF,TGTGCCAGCAGTGAGGGTCCTGGGGGTAACACTGAAGCTTTCTTT
TRBV9,TRBJ2-3,-,-,CASSVVTSTDTQYF,TGTGCCAGCAGCGTAGTAACCAGCACAGATACGCAGTATTTT
TRBV11-2,TRBJ2-7,TRBD1,-,CASSSHRGPSTYEQYF,TGTGCCAGCAGCTCCCACAGGGGGCCCTCCACCTACGAGCAGTACTTC
TRBV7-9,TRBJ2-1,-,-,CASSLEGGTYNEQFF,TGTGCCAGCAGCTTAGAGGGGGGAACCTACAATGAGCAGTTCTTC
TRBV7-9,TRBJ1-4,TRBD1,-,CASSRQGTNEKLFF,TGTGCCAGCAGCAGACAGGGAACTAATGAAAAACTGTTTTTT
TRBV28,TRBJ2-2,-,-,CASSWPSGVVTGELFF,TGTGCCAGCAGTTGGCCCTCCGGGGTAGTCACCGGGGAGCTGTTTTTT
TRBV19,TRBJ1-1,TRBD1,-,CASTLSTGGENTEAFF,TGTGCCAGTACTCTATCGACAGGGGGGGAAAACACTGAAGCTTTCTTT
TRBV7-9,TRBJ2-7,TRBD2,-,CASSYGLAGVSGRDEQYF,TGTGCCAGCAGCTACGGACTAGCGGGAGTTTCTGGGCGGGACGAGCAGTACTTC
TRBV6-5,TRBJ2-7,TRBD2,-,CASSPSEGLASEQYF,TGTGCCAGCAGCCCTTCCGAGGGACTAGCCTCCGAGCAGTACTTC
TRBV7-9,TRBJ2-7,-,-,CASSLGMGEQYF,TGTGCCAGCAGCTTAGGCATGGGCGAGCAGTACTTC
TRBV28,TRBJ2-1,TRBD2,once,CASSLGLRGGYNEQFF,TGTGCCAGCAGTTTAGGTCTCCGGGGGGGCTACAATGAGCAGTTCTTC
TRBV21-1,TRBJ1-1,-,-,CASSTEGASGNTEAFF,TGTGCCAGCAGCACTGAAGGGGCCTCCGGGAACACTGAAGCTTTCTTT
TRBV6-1,TRBJ1-4,-,once,CASTARRGLFF,TGTGCCAGCACCGCCAGGCGCGGACTGTTTTTT
TRBV6-6,TRBJ2-3,TRBD2,once,CASSPGGAPADTQYF,TGTGCCAGCAGTCCCGGGGGGGCGCCGGCAGATACGCAGTATTTT
TRBV19,TRBJ1-1,-,few,CASSIGGGTEAFF,TGTGCCAGTAGCATTGGCGGGGGCACTGAAGCTTTCTTT